The rows below give T cell receptor beta chains drawn from one sample of a study of cytomegalovirus exposure and HLA in healthy donors. The method was immunoSEQ multiplex PCR; TCRdb's version includes in-frame clones alone and lacks a portion of them. The sample contains approximately 170,000 clones, around 80% of which appear only once. The sample taken for sequencing was PBMCs. The origin of the receptors is a male donor in good health and CMV-seronegative. The CDR3 runs from the conserved cysteine through the conserved F or W. The D gene is left open where the match is weak. For some rows the clone size is stated as once, few or many, or as a class when expanded; others skip it.

clone_size	j_call	v_call	d_call	cdr3_aa	cdr3_nt
NA	TRBJ2-3	TRBV28	NA	CASSPLGSQQYF	TGTGCCAGCAGTCCCCTCGGGAGTCAGCAGTATTTT
once	TRBJ1-1	TRBV13	TRBD1	CASSPGTGVRKTSEAFF	TGTGCCAGCAGCCCTGGGACAGGGGTCCGGAAAACATCGGAAGCTTTCTTT
NA	TRBJ1-1	TRBV5-1	TRBD1	CASSPRQGDTEAFF	TGCGCCAGCAGCCCGAGACAGGGGGACACTGAAGCTTTCTTT
NA	TRBJ2-2	TRBV6-1	NA	CAGQGLNTGELFF	TGTGCCGGGCAGGGGTTGAACACCGGGGAGCTGTTTTTT
NA	TRBJ1-5	TRBV4-1	NA	CASSQAGQKQPQHF	TGCGCCAGCAGCCAAGCTGGTCAGAAACAGCCCCAGCATTTT
NA	TRBJ2-2	TRBV11-2	TRBD1	CASSFNRGTTGELFF	TGTGCCAGCAGCTTCAACAGGGGAACAACCGGGGAGCTGTTTTTT
NA	TRBJ1-1	TRBV29-1	NA	CSVEGWGGVTEAFF	TGCAGCGTTGAAGGATGGGGGGGGGTCACTGAAGCTTTCTTT
NA	TRBJ2-3	TRBV27	NA	CASSPPADTQYF	TGTGCCAGCAGTCCACCGGCAGATACGCAGTATTTT
NA	TRBJ2-2	TRBV9	NA	CASSVVEGGAGELFF	TGTGCCAGCAGCGTAGTAGAGGGTGGTGCCGGGGAGCTGTTTTTT
NA	TRBJ2-7	TRBV27	TRBD2	CASRPTSGGALNYEQYF	TGTGCCAGCAGACCTACTAGCGGGGGGGCCTTAAACTACGAGCAGTACTTC
once	TRBJ2-1	TRBV6-5	NA	CASAEFGGEQFF	TGTGCCAGCGCAGAATTCGGGGGAGAGCAGTTCTTC
few	TRBJ1-1	TRBV9	NA	CASSRSRVSTEAFF	TGTGCCAGCAGTCGAAGCAGGGTAAGCACTGAAGCTTTCTTT
NA	TRBJ1-1	TRBV30	TRBD1	CACRQGTNTEAFF	TGTGCCTGCCGACAGGGCACGAACACTGAAGCTTTCTTT
NA	TRBJ1-2	TRBV5-1	NA	CASSLAQGPHYGYTF	TGCGCCAGCAGCTTGGCACAGGGACCTCACTATGGCTACACCTTC
NA	TRBJ1-1	TRBV6-5	NA	CASRTTGRGTEAFF	TGTGCCAGCAGAACGACAGGTAGGGGCACTGAAGCTTTCTTT
NA	TRBJ2-3	TRBV14	NA	CASSQDRSSTQYF	TGTGCCAGCAGCCAAGATCGAAGCTCAACGCAGTATTTT
NA	TRBJ1-2	TRBV2	TRBD1	CASSSWTGSNYGYTF	TGTGCCAGCAGTTCCTGGACAGGGTCGAACTATGGCTACACCTTC
NA	TRBJ2-6	TRBV7-9	NA	CASSLEAGTNSGANVLTF	TGTGCCAGCAGCTTAGAAGCAGGGACAAACTCTGGGGCCAACGTCCTGACTTTC
NA	TRBJ2-1	TRBV6-6	TRBD2	CASSYTSGTSLVEQFF	TGTGCCAGCAGTTACACCTCCGGGACTAGCCTTGTGGAGCAGTTCTTC
NA	TRBJ1-1	TRBV27	NA	CASSPLWDMTEAFF	TGTGCCAGCAGTCCACTATGGGACATGACTGAAGCTTTCTTT
NA	TRBJ2-3	TRBV28	NA	CASSTPGGRADTQYF	TGTGCCAGCAGTACGCCGGGGGGCCGGGCAGATACGCAGTATTTT
NA	TRBJ2-5	TRBV29-1	NA	CSVDGGETQYF	TGCAGCGTTGACGGGGGAGAGACCCAGTACTTC
NA	TRBJ2-2	TRBV5-1	TRBD1	CASSSQGQMNTGELFF	TGCGCCAGCAGCTCTCAGGGACAGATGAACACCGGGGAGCTGTTTTTT
NA	TRBJ1-2	TRBV7-2	TRBD1	CASSYRQGESGYTF	TGTGCCAGCAGCTACAGACAGGGGGAGAGTGGCTACACCTTC
NA	TRBJ1-2	TRBV30	NA	CAWMEGNYGYTF	TGTGCCTGGATGGAGGGGAACTATGGCTACACCTTC
NA	TRBJ2-1	TRBV7-2	TRBD2	CASSRPGLASNEQFF	TGTGCCAGCAGCCGGCCGGGACTAGCGAGCAATGAGCAGTTCTTC
NA	TRBJ2-1	TRBV6-1	TRBD2	CASFSGTTNNEQFF	TGTGCCAGCTTTTCAGGGACTACGAACAATGAGCAGTTCTTC
NA	TRBJ1-1	TRBV13	NA	CASSFGQYTEAFF	TGTGCCAGCAGCTTTGGACAATACACTGAAGCTTTCTTT
NA	TRBJ2-5	TRBV5-1	TRBD2	CASSPTSGGQETQYF	TGCGCCAGCAGCCCTACTAGCGGGGGGCAAGAGACCCAGTACTTC
NA	TRBJ1-1	TRBV10-2	TRBD1	CASQAPGQGAKAFF	TGCGCCAGCCAAGCCCCGGGACAGGGGGCAAAAGCTTTCTTT
NA	TRBJ1-5	TRBV10-3	NA	CAISESGPDSNQPQHF	TGTGCCATCAGTGAGTCGGGGCCGGATAGCAATCAGCCCCAGCATTTT
NA	TRBJ1-6	TRBV10-2	NA	CASRQRTAYSPLHF	TGCGCCAGCAGGCAAAGGACAGCTTATTCACCCCTCCACTTT
NA	TRBJ2-4	TRBV30	NA	CAWSGRDGENIQYF	TGTGCCTGGAGTGGGAGAGACGGGGAAAACATTCAGTACTTC
NA	TRBJ2-5	TRBV7-7	TRBD1	CASSQGQGAGETQYF	TGTGCTAGCAGCCAAGGACAGGGGGCCGGAGAGACCCAGTACTTC
NA	TRBJ2-5	TRBV7-9	NA	CASSLGARETQYF	TGTGCCAGCAGCTTAGGGGCTCGGGAGACCCAGTACTTC
NA	TRBJ1-5	TRBV7-8	TRBD1	CASSRRDRGFGPQHF	TGTGCCAGCAGTAGGAGGGACAGGGGCTTCGGGCCCCAGCATTTT
NA	TRBJ1-1	TRBV6-6	TRBD1	CASSSAGQGIAEAFF	TGTGCCAGCAGTTCGGCGGGACAGGGGATCGCTGAAGCTTTCTTT
NA	TRBJ1-1	TRBV14	NA	CASSPRAEVFPGDTEAFF	TGTGCCAGCAGCCCTCGGGCCGAGGTTTTCCCAGGGGACACTGAAGCTTTCTTT
NA	TRBJ2-5	TRBV6-1	NA	CASSDVIGTGIGETQYF	TGTGCCAGCAGTGATGTCATTGGAACAGGGATCGGTGAGACCCAGTACTTC
NA	TRBJ2-3	TRBV5-4	TRBD2	CASMWGSGGTDTQYF	TGTGCCAGCATGTGGGGTAGCGGGGGTACAGATACGCAGTATTTT
NA	TRBJ2-7	TRBV5-1	TRBD1	CASSPPGQGIILYF	TGCGCCAGCAGCCCCCCGGGACAGGGGATAATTCTGTACTTC
NA	TRBJ1-1	TRBV27	NA	CASSPIGGNTEAFF	TGTGCCAGCAGTCCTATCGGAGGGAACACTGAAGCTTTCTTT